The rows below give T cell receptor beta chains drawn from one sample of a study of cytomegalovirus exposure and HLA in healthy donors. Data came from immunoSEQ multiplex PCR; TCRdb stores just in-frame clones and leaves some out. Altogether 150,000 to 200,000 clones are present, less than 90% being singletons, with the ten largest covering 1.3% to 1.5%. Sequenced material: PBMCs. The receptor set was obtained from a girl under 18 in good health and CMV-seropositive. Both conserved end residues are trimmed from each CDR3.

v_call cdr3_aa
TRBV2 ASSLTHTGMGEQF
TRBV18 ASSPGTGGGYGYT
TRBV20-1 SASGGFEQY
TRBV5-1 ASSSISGTGGAVVLT
TRBV7-2 ASSHRQGYEQY
TRBV5-6 ASSLGPEESATEAF
TRBV30 AWSVGFRQGAYEQY
TRBV19 ASSIDGFTYEQY
TRBV5-1 ASSLETGDYGYT
TRBV7-9 ASSPPTSGFTSYEQY
TRBV11-2 ASSPLTGRTGELF
TRBV13 ASSLGAGADTEAF
TRBV6-5 ASSYTGGETQY
TRBV10-3 AISGEAGRVGNQPQH
TRBV13 ASSRGTSGSYEQY
TRBV4-1 ASSSETSGRAYNEQF
TRBV7-2 ASSRTGVSYGYT
TRBV4-2 ASSQGGTGESI
TRBV29-1 SVGLPAGPTGNTIY
TRBV29-1 SVGQGGSDTQY
TRBV13 ASSLGNRVYEQY
TRBV5-1 ASSFGQGSNEQF
TRBV29-1 SARTGETEAF